This record concerns one T cell receptor beta chain sequence. The antigen remains unidentified. The sample is drawn from a study of PD-1 blockade in mismatch repair-deficient tumors. Overall study: All were previously treated, progressing patients with approximately 12 mismatch repair-deficient cancer types. Study findings and constraints: Tumor-resident clones, often absent from pretreatment blood, expanded after pembrolizumab and then contracted.

Repertoires were generated with immunoSEQ multiplex PCR, while TCRdb's copy carries only in-frame clones and drops some. The sample carries some 120,000 clones, approximately 91% recorded once. All patients were mismatch repair deficient, assessed by either PCR or immunohistochemistry. TCRs were sequenced from a few patients responding to pembrolizumab. CDR3 size: 15 residues. Germline CDR1 and CDR2: MDHEN and SYDVKM. V was pared by 3 bases and J by 3 bases, with 5 bases of the junction left unmatched. This clonotype originated in an adult with mismatch repair-deficient cancer. Material: peripheral blood, obtained approximately 70 weeks after starting pembrolizumab. V is TRBV28 and J is TRBJ2-7; TRBD2 matches 10 bases. CDR3 bases: TGTGCCAGCAGTTTTGGGTCTAGCGGGAGCTACGAGCAGTACTTC. Amino acids: CASSFGSSGSYEQYF.